This TCR beta chain was sequenced in a study of T cell repertoires in cytomegalovirus infection (dated by TCRdb to between 2018 and 2021). In the study overall: Recently identified HLA-C-restricted CMV epitopes, whose presentation resists viral immunomodulation, were targeted by peptide stimulations together with well-studied HLA-B-restricted epitopes. Donor HLA type was relevant to the analysis, because carriage of CMV infection together with the matching HLA type was indicated by public TCR beta signatures. The study at large found these results: In both this cohort and an independent cohort of 352 donors, the cumulative frequency of public TCR beta family members distinguished carriers of CMV infection plus the relevant HLA type. The ex vivo response was dominated by HLA-C-restricted CMV-specific TCR beta clonotypes, and the single most frequent clonotype in two of eight donors was supplied by these HLA-C-restricted clonotypes.

This clonotype was seen a handful of times. Its antigen is unknown. Base-call qualities are not available, and no considerably larger clone is one nucleotide away. Sequencing used an Illumina HiSeq 1500. The raw public reads went through TCRdb reprocessing: fastp at Q25, MiXCR clone calling, in-frame beta chains kept. Identical CDR3 protein sequences are pooled into one entry, listed with their most common genes and DNA. The sample table shows a few hundred thousand distinct CDR3 sequences, and 40% are seen once. In total, the top ten clones hold over 45% of the sample. Reading the label with the study, this specimen's treatment or condition is: in vitro stimulation with specific CMV peptide epitopes to enrich CMV-specific T cells. From the germline V gene (reference sequence), CDR1 is SEHNR and CDR2 is FQNEAQ. The CDR3 starts with the cysteine, ends with the phenylalanine, and has 15 residues. Here the CDR3 DNA is all that survives: 45 bases in frame from base 1. V lost 3 bases and J lost 2 bases; the stretch between them is 11 bases long.

The specimen was cultured PBMCs, collected from culture after CMV antigen stimulation. The rearrangement joined TRBV7-9 to TRBJ1-3; TRBD1 is possibly the D segment (5 matching bases). The receptor's source is a human donor in good health (CMV status not recorded). Some clones in this sample may be carry-over from other donors' samples. This receptor has the CDR3 CASSLGRIAGNTIYF. Read as DNA, the sequence is TGTGCCAGCAGCTTGGGACGGATTGCTGGAAACACCATATATTTT.